This entry is about one T cell receptor (beta chain). This record belongs to a study of control samples from healthy donors and cancer patients. Sequenced by immunoSEQ multiplex PCR; TCRdb stores in-frame clones only, minus some. The table records 90,000 to 150,000 clones, approximately 90% of them present only once. The CDR3 is 13 residues long. The ends were cut back, 7 bases at V and 5 bases at J, with 12 bases in the middle. Per the germline V gene, CDR1 is MNHEY and CDR2 is SVGAGI. The gene calls are TRBV6-5 and TRBJ1-5; perhaps TRBD1 as D (6 bases). This receptor was obtained from a woman aged 18-35 years in good health. Sequencing input: blood. CDR3 sequence reads: CASTTGLDQPQHF. The CDR3 coding sequence is TGTGCCAGCACGACAGGACTTGATCAGCCCCAGCATTTT.